The clone carrying this T cell receptor beta chain rates as large. This sample was included in a study of immune evolution from preneoplasia to lung adenocarcinoma. About the research overall: HLA loss of heterozygosity: around 6.5% AIS, about 15% MIA, over 30% ADC, none AAH.

TCRdb's table, derived via immunoSEQ multiplex PCR, lists solely in-frame clones and lacks some. The data contain about 3,700 clones, about 80% of them singletons. Germline V gene data show CDR1 as MGHDK and CDR2 as SYGVNS. The CDR3 is 17 residues long. J was trimmed by 8 bases and V by 2 bases; bases with no gene match: 14. Resections took place in Japan or China from about 2013 to 2017. Two lung cancer pathologists independently confirmed each histologic diagnosis. Nucleic acids came from premalignant or tumor cells enriched by macro-dissection. The receptor's source is a person between 60 and 79 years old with lung adenocarcinoma. Sequenced: FFPE minimally invasive lung adenocarcinoma tissue. V is TRBV25-1 and J is TRBJ1-4, with 7 bases that match TRBD1. The CDR3, as DNA: TGTGCCAGCAGTGAACTCTCAGGGGGAGGGAGAGGCGAAAAACTGTTTTTT. It is translated as CASSELSGGGRGEKLFF.